The rows below give T cell receptor beta chains drawn from one sample of a study of cytomegalovirus exposure and HLA in healthy donors. TCRdb's copy holds only in-frame clones and misses some; the assay was immunoSEQ multiplex PCR. The sample has about 200,000 clones, approximately 80% seen once. Specimen: PBMCs. These receptors were collected from a woman in her 30s in good health and CMV-seropositive. CDR3s include the opening cysteine and the closing phenylalanine or tryptophan. D genes are given only for firm matches. Not every row has a clone size; where given, it reads once, few, many or a size class.

clone_size: -; d_call: -; j_call: TRBJ2-7; v_call: TRBV11-3; cdr3_nt: TGTGCCAGCAGCTTAGGCGGAGAGGACGAGCAGTACTTC; cdr3_aa: CASSLGGEDEQYF
clone_size: -; d_call: TRBD1; j_call: TRBJ1-2; v_call: TRBV19; cdr3_nt: TGTGCCAGTACCGCCGGGACAGGATATAACTATGGCTACACCTTC; cdr3_aa: CASTAGTGYNYGYTF
clone_size: -; d_call: -; j_call: TRBJ2-1; v_call: TRBV11-3; cdr3_nt: TGTGCCAGCAGCTTATCTGAGTACAATGAGCAGTTCTTC; cdr3_aa: CASSLSEYNEQFF
clone_size: -; d_call: -; j_call: TRBJ2-7; v_call: TRBV6-1; cdr3_nt: TGTGCCAGCAGTGAAGCGGCCCCCGCGGCGGGCTACGAGCAGTACTTC; cdr3_aa: CASSEAAPAAGYEQYF
clone_size: -; d_call: -; j_call: TRBJ1-1; v_call: TRBV29-1; cdr3_nt: TGCAGCGTTGAAGTCGCACAGATCATGAACACTGAAGCTTTCTTT; cdr3_aa: CSVEVAQIMNTEAFF
clone_size: few; d_call: TRBD1; j_call: TRBJ2-1; v_call: TRBV5-1; cdr3_nt: TGCGCCAGCAGCTTGGGGCCCCCGGGACAGGGAGTCGATGAGCAGTTCTTC; cdr3_aa: CASSLGPPGQGVDEQFF
clone_size: -; d_call: -; j_call: TRBJ2-3; v_call: TRBV5-4; cdr3_nt: TGTGCCAGCAGCTTCGGTAGAGCAGATACGCAGTATTTT; cdr3_aa: CASSFGRADTQYF
clone_size: -; d_call: -; j_call: TRBJ2-7; v_call: TRBV28; cdr3_nt: TGTGCCAGCAGTTTACCTCCGAGGACTTGGGAGCAGTACTTC; cdr3_aa: CASSLPPRTWEQYF
clone_size: -; d_call: -; j_call: TRBJ1-2; v_call: TRBV6-1; cdr3_nt: TGTGCCAGCAGGAGGACAGTGGGCTATGGCTACACCTTC; cdr3_aa: CASRRTVGYGYTF
clone_size: -; d_call: -; j_call: TRBJ2-3; v_call: TRBV19; cdr3_nt: TGTGCCAGTAGTGGGCAACTCCCTCGGGATACGCAGTATTTT; cdr3_aa: CASSGQLPRDTQYF
clone_size: few; d_call: TRBD2; j_call: TRBJ2-1; v_call: TRBV19; cdr3_nt: TGTGCCAGTAGTATTATAGCGGGAGGGCCCTCAGGCAATGAGCAGTTCTTC; cdr3_aa: CASSIIAGGPSGNEQFF
clone_size: -; d_call: TRBD1; j_call: TRBJ1-1; v_call: TRBV5-1; cdr3_nt: TGCGCCAGCAGCGACAGGGTGAACACTGAAGTTTTCTTT; cdr3_aa: CASSDRVNTEVFF
clone_size: -; d_call: -; j_call: TRBJ1-6; v_call: TRBV15; cdr3_nt: TGTGCCACCAGCAGAGATCAGGGTTATAATTCACCCCTCCACTTT; cdr3_aa: CATSRDQGYNSPLHF
clone_size: -; d_call: TRBD2; j_call: TRBJ2-2; v_call: TRBV9; cdr3_nt: TGTGCCAGCAGCACGCAACTAGCGGCGAACACCGGGGAGCTGTTTTTT; cdr3_aa: CASSTQLAANTGELFF